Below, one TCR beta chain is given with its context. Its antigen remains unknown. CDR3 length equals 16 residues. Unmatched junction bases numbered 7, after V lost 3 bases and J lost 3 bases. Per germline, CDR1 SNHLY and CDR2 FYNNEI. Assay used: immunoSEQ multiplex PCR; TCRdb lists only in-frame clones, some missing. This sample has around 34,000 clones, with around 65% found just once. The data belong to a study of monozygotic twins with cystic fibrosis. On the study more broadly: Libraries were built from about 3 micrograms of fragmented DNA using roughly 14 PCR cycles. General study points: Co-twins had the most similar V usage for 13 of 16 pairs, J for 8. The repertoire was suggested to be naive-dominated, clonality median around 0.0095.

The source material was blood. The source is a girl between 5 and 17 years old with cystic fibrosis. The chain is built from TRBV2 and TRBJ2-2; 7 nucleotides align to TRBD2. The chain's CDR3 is CASSEPRGRDTGELFF. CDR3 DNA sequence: TGTGCCAGCAGTGAGCCCCGCGGGAGAGACACCGGGGAGCTGTTTTTT.